The TCR beta chain described here comes from a study of blood T cell repertoires in COVID-19. Study as a whole: Spain, Italy and the United States supplied samples that represented acute and convalescent COVID-19.

CDR3 length: 15 residues. Trimming took 1 base from V and 3 from J, leaving 13 bases between them. CDR1 and CDR2 (germline): SGHRS, YFSETQ. Authors' processing steps: Reference gene primer amplification gave estimated nucleated cell counts. Some clones are missing from TCRdb's copy, which holds only in-frame ones; the method was immunoSEQ multiplex PCR. D and trimming were read from the DNA, whereas the V and J calls and clone size are those reported in that table. The sample records 500,000 to 600,000 clones, approximately 91% being singletons. Recruited during active infection, patients (from Seattle) were subsequently followed longitudinally.

This receptor was identified in a woman between 45 and 65 years old with COVID-19, enrolled during active disease. The sequenced sample consisted of peripheral blood. The rearrangement links TRBV5-1 to TRBJ1-1; D is unclear. In DNA, the CDR3 is TGCGCCAGCAGCTTGACCCGGCGGGGAGACACTGAAGCTTTCTTT. Its protein is CASSLTRRGDTEAFF.